This T cell receptor (beta chain) was sequenced for a study of cytomegalovirus exposure and HLA in healthy donors. Study-wide results and limits: There were several of the most significant clusters that appeared linked to common viral pathogens in a later analysis. Cytomegalovirus-associated TCR beta chains were listed, numbering roughly 150. Accurate HLA-A and HLA-B prediction from TCR beta sequences was reported for most subjects.

The PCR ran on 60 Vbeta and 13 Jbeta primers. Assay: immunoSEQ multiplex PCR; the TCRdb copy retains only in-frame clones and omits some. In the table there are 60,000 to 80,000 clones, 62% of which are singletons. To note about this clone: The antigen is undetermined.

CDR1 is MNHEY and CDR2 is SVGAGI in the germline V gene. V dropped 0 bases and J dropped 4; count of bases not matched to a gene: 8. CDR3 length: 16 residues. What was sequenced was PBMCs. The sequence derives from a young man in good health and CMV-seronegative. The rearrangement links TRBV6-5 to TRBJ1-2; 7 nucleotides line up with TRBD1. The CDR3 nucleotides are TGTGCCAGCAGTTACTCGAAAACAGGGGCCGGCTATGGCTACACCTTC. Encoded protein: CASSYSKTGAGYGYTF.